This T cell receptor (beta chain) was captured by sequencing in a study of early T cells in non-severe SARS-CoV-2 infection. Study-wide background: The sequenced material was bulk RNA from unsorted whole blood, and its chains were unpaired.

The length of the CDR3 is 14 residues. The V end was cut by 6 bases, the J end by 10 bases, with 18 bases between. Study conclusions and caveats: Clonotype matching in VDJdb favored anti-spike CD8 responses and did not capture private and CD4 specificities.

There are a few counts of this clonotype. Its antigen is undetermined. Unique molecular identifiers tagged individual cDNA molecules. TCRdb itself ran the 5' RACE reads through MiXCR, one entry per CDR3 protein. This sample has approximately 43,000 distinct CDR3 sequences, with over 6% found just once. The chain has TRBV12-3 or TRBV12-4 and TRBJ1-4; D possibly corresponds to TRBD1 (6 bases). The sequence came from an adult who was a healthcare worker with PCR-confirmed SARS-CoV-2 infection or an uninfected control (not recorded which). The sequenced material came from whole blood. The CDR3 reads CASSPGYREGKLFF. DNA of the CDR3: TGTGCCAGCAGCCCCGGTTACAGGGAGGGAAAACTGTTTTTT.